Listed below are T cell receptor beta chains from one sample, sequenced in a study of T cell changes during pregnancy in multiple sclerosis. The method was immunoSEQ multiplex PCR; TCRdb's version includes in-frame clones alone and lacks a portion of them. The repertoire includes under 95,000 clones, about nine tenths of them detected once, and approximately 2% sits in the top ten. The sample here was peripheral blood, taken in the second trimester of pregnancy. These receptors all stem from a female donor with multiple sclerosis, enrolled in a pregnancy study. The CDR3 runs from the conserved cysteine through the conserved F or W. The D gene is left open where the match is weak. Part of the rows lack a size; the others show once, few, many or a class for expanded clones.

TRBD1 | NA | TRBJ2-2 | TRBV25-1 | TGTGCCAGCAGGCGGACAGGGAGTTTCACCGGGGAGCTGTTTTTT | CASRRTGSFTGELFF
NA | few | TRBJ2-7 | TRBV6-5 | TGTGCCAGCAGATTACAGATATCCTCCTACGAGCAGTACTTC | CASRLQISSYEQYF
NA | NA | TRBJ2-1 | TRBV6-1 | TGTGCCAGCAGTGAACGGGTCGGGGGCAATGAGCAGTTCTTC | CASSERVGGNEQFF
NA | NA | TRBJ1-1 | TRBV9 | TGTGCCAGCAGCGGGCCGTTTGTCATGAACACTGAAGCTTTCTTT | CASSGPFVMNTEAFF
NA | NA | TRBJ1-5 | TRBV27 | TGTGCCAGCAGTTCAACAGGCTCCAATCAGCCCCAGCATTTT | CASSSTGSNQPQHF
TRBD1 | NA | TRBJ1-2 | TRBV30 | TGTGCCTGGAGTGCGGCCGGGACAGGGTTGGGAAACTATGGCTACACCTTC | CAWSAAGTGLGNYGYTF
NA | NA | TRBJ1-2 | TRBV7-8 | TGTGCCAGCGGCGGGGTAAACTATGGCTACACCTTC | CASGGVNYGYTF
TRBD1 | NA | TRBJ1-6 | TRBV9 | TGTGCCAGCAGCGCCGCCAAGACAGGGGGCGCGGGTTCACCCCTCCACTTT | CASSAAKTGGAGSPLHF
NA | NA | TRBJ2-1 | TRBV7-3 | TGTGCCAGCAGCTTAACTATCGCGGGTGGGGTACATGAGCAGTTCTTC | CASSLTIAGGVHEQFF
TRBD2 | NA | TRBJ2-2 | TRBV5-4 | TGTGCCAGCAGCGTCGTGAGCGGGAGTGGCGGGGAGCTGTTTTTT | CASSVVSGSGGELFF
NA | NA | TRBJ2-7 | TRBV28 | TGTGCCAGCAGGCTCGACACAGGGAGCTACGAGCAGTACTTC | CASRLDTGSYEQYF
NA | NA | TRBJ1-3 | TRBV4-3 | TGCGCCAGCAGCCAGGATGGGCCGAACTCTGGAAACACCATATATTTT | CASSQDGPNSGNTIYF
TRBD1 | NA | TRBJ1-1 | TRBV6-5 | TGTGCCAGCAGGATCGACAGGGGGCGAGACACTGAAGCTTTCTTT | CASRIDRGRDTEAFF
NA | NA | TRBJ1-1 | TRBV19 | TGTGCCAGTAGTCATAGGGGCCGATTGAGCACTGAAGCTTTCTTT | CASSHRGRLSTEAFF
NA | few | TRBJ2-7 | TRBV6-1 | TGTGCCACCTTAAGGACTGGCGAGCAGTACTTC | CATLRTGEQYF
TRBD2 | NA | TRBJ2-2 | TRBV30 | TGTGCCTGGACCCCAGGGACTAGCGGGGGTCCATTATTTTTT | CAWTPGTSGGPLFF
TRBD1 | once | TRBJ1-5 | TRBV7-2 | TGTGCCAGCAGTTATGGACAGGGGGTGACTAATCAGCCCCAGCATTTT | CASSYGQGVTNQPQHF
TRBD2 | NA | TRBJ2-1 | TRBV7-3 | TGTGCCAGCAGCGTACTAGCGGACGCCTACAATGAGCAGTTCTTC | CASSVLADAYNEQFF
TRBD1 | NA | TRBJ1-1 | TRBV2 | TGTGCCAGCAGTGACCAGGGGGCGAGCACTGAAGCTTTCTTT | CASSDQGASTEAFF
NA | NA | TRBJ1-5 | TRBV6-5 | TGTGCCAGCAGTTTAGGCAGGGGTAGCAATCAGCCCCAGCATTTT | CASSLGRGSNQPQHF
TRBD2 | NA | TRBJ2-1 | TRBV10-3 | TGTGCCTCCAAACTAGCGGGGGGACACAATGAGCAGTTCTTC | CASKLAGGHNEQFF
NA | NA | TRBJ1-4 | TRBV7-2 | TGTGCCAGCAGCTTATCCTTAGCTAATGAAAAACTGTTTTTT | CASSLSLANEKLFF
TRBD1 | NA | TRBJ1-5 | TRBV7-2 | TGTGCCAGCAGCCCCCGGACAGGGTATTATAGCAATCAGCCCCAGCATTTT | CASSPRTGYYSNQPQHF
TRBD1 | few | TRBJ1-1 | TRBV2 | TGTGCCAGCAGACGGGACAGGAACACTGAAGCTTTCTTT | CASRRDRNTEAFF
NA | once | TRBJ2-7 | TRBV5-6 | TGTGCCAGCAGGGCGGGATTATCCTACGAGCAGTACTTC | CASRAGLSYEQYF
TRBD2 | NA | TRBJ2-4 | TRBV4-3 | TGCGCCAGCAGCCAAGATAGCACTAGCGGAAACATTCAGTACTTC | CASSQDSTSGNIQYF
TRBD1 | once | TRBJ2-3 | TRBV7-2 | TGTGCCAGCAGTCCCACAGGGGGCGCCCCCCCAGATACGCAGTATTTT | CASSPTGGAPPDTQYF